These 30 T cell receptor beta chains were all obtained from the same sample, sequenced in a study of shared clonotypes between healthy human individuals (dated by TCRdb to the early 2020s). Receptor amplification or capture employed the immunoSEQ multiplex PCR assay. TCRdb limited this immuneACCESS table to in-frame rearrangements with V and J called. A share of clones is missing; checked studies link under half to unresolved V genes, and the rest is unexplained. For this sample the table gives around 2.5 million clones, of which 90% to 95% were detected only once. The ten top clones hold approximately 0.36% of the sample. Sequenced input: naive CD4+ T cells from PBMCs. The cell subset or site label on this specimen signifies: CD45RA+ positively selected. The receptors here all came from a young man in good health. Some clones in this sample may be carry-over from other donors' samples.

The chain links TRBV12-2 to TRBJ2-7. TRBV12-2 constitutes a pseudogene. CDR3 size: 22 residues. The DNA of the CDR3 is TGTGCAAGTCCGTTAGCACTATCACTTAGGTTTTTGAGCTTAACAGAACACTACGAGCAGTACTTC. As protein: CASPLALSLRFLSLTEHYEQYF.

This chain connects TRBV7-9 to TRBJ2-4, with D perhaps being TRBD1 or TRBD2 (6 bases each). The germline V gene encodes CDR1 SEHNR and CDR2 FQNEAQ (reference sequence). The CDR3 has 16 amino acids. Trimming took off 0 bases at V and 3 bases at J, with 12 bases between the two ends. The CDR3, as DNA: TGTGCCAGCAGCTTAGCGGGGGGCGCTGGCAAAAACATTCAGTACTTC. Translated: CASSLAGGAGKNIQYF.

In nucleotides, the CDR3 is TGTGCCAGCTCACTCGTCCGTGAATACTATGGCTACACCTTC. It is translated as CASSLVREYYGYTF. The chain is built from TRBV18 and TRBJ1-2; no reliable D call. Germline values: CDR1 KGHSH, CDR2 LQKENI. The CDR3 consists of 14 residues. V lost 4 bases to trimming and J lost 3 bases, with 12 bases between them.

The chain is built from TRBV28 and TRBJ2-2; tentatively, D is TRBD2 (6 bases). Looked up from germline, CDR1 is MDHEN and CDR2 is SYDVKM. This CDR3 is built from 13 residues. V gave up 7 bases and J gave up 4 bases, with 10 bases separating them. The CDR3 region is CASTLAITGELFF. The CDR3 DNA reads TGTGCCAGCACCCTAGCGATCACCGGGGAGCTGTTTTTT.

The CDR3 coding sequence is TGTGCCAGCAGCCCCCAGTTAGGGACACCAAACTCCTACGAGCAGTACTTC. Residues: CASSPQLGTPNSYEQYF. The chain has TRBV7-8 and TRBJ2-7; D may be TRBD1 (6 bases). CDR1 SGHVS and CDR2 FQNEAQ come from the germline V gene. V lost 5 bases and J 0 bases, leaving 20 bases between the germline ends. The CDR3 contains 17 residues.

The chain recombines TRBV7-8 with TRBJ2-4; TRBD1 is a possible D gene (6 bases). Germline V gene sequence: CDR1 SGHVS, CDR2 FQNEAQ. V was clipped by 5 bases and J by 5 bases, with 16 bases between them. CDR3 length equals 15 residues. For the CDR3, the DNA is TGTGCCAGCAGCCGACAGGCGAAAGGGGAAAACATTCAGTACTTC. It codes for CASSRQAKGENIQYF.

The chain links TRBV6-4 to TRBJ2-1, with D perhaps matching TRBD1 or TRBD2 (5 bases each). V lost 3 bases and J 8 bases, leaving 17 bases between the germline ends. The CDR3 length is 15 residues. The germline CDR1 and CDR2 sequences are MRHNA and SNTAGT. CDR3 region: CASSEGPTKGYEQFF. CDR3 DNA sequence: TGTGCCAGCAGTGAGGGACCCACCAAGGGCTATGAGCAGTTCTTC.

CDR3 sequence reads: CASRTGGGNEQYF. DNA for the CDR3: TGTGCCAGCAGAACGGGTGGGGGGAACGAGCAGTACTTC. The chain links TRBV6-6 to TRBJ2-7; TRBD2 is a possible D gene (6 bases). This CDR3 has 13 residues. In germline, CDR1 is MNHNY, CDR2 SVGAGI (reference sequence). V lost 6 bases, J lost 5 bases, and 14 bases lay in between.

Comments on this clone: Distinct nucleotide sequences in the sample also encode this CDR3. The chain combines TRBV5-1 with TRBJ1-5, with 8 bases aligning to TRBD1. The ends lost 4 bases at V and 6 bases at J; junction bases unmatched: 6. Germline V CDR1 and CDR2: SGHRS, YFSETQ. This CDR3 is 14 amino acids long. The CDR3 nucleotides are TGCGCCAGCAGCCCCGGACAGGGCGGTCAGCCCCAGCATTTT. It is translated as CASSPGQGGQPQHF.

The chain couples TRBV30 to TRBJ2-2; D unresolved. Germline CDR1 reads GTSNPN; CDR2 reads SVGIG (reference sequence). This CDR3 region has 11 residues. V was shortened by 0 bases and J by 8 bases, with 4 bases between the two germline ends. The CDR3 sequence is CAWSVLGELFF. Written as DNA, the CDR3 is TGTGCCTGGAGTGTACTAGGGGAGCTGTTTTTT. Together with reference TRBV30 and TRBJ2-2, the CDR3 gives the full variable domain: SQTIHQWPATLVQPVGSPLSLECTVEGTSNPNLYWYRQAAGRGLQLLFYSVGIGQISSEVPQNLSASRPQDRQFILSSKKLLLSDSGFYLCAWSVLGELFFGEGSRLTVL.

This chain uses TRBV18 with TRBJ2-7, with no clear D. CDR3 size: 15 residues. The V end was cut by 6 bases, the J end by 2 bases, with 17 bases between. Germline CDR1 reads KGHSH; CDR2 reads LQKENI. The CDR3, as DNA: TGTGCCAGCTCGGCGATCGGGCCACCTACCTACGAGCAGTACTTC. Residues: CASSAIGPPTYEQYF.

This rearrangement joins TRBV27 to TRBJ1-2, with 8 bases aligning to TRBD1. Trimming at V came to 5 bases and at J to 8 bases, leaving 10 bases not matched to a gene. Germline V gene sequence: CDR1 MNHEY, CDR2 SMNVEV (reference sequence). This CDR3 region has 14 residues. For the CDR3, the DNA is TGTGCCAGCAGTCTCCAGTGGACAGGGTACGGCTACACCTTC. It translates to CASSLQWTGYGYTF.

The rearrangement uses TRBV7-9 and TRBJ1-5; TRBD1 matches 9 bases. The CDR3 is 14 amino acids. The germline V gene has CDR1 SEHNR and CDR2 FQNEAQ (reference sequence). J lost 5 bases, V lost 4 bases, and 3 bases had no gene match. The CDR3 DNA is TGTGCCAGCAGCTCGACAGGGGGAGATCAGCCCCAGCATTTT. Translating gives CASSSTGGDQPQHF. The entire variable domain, with the rest obtained from reference TRBV7-9 and TRBJ1-5, is as follows: DTGVSQNPRHKITKRGQNVTFRCDPISEHNRLYWYRQTLGQGPEFLTYFQNEAQLEKSRLLSDRFSAERPKGSFSTLEIQRTEQGDSAMYLCASSSTGGDQPQHFGDGTRLSIL.

The rearrangement joins TRBV7-9 to TRBJ2-1; 12 bases are a match to TRBD2. The germline CDR1 and CDR2 sequences are SEHNR and FQNEAQ (reference sequence). The CDR3 is 17 residues long. Trimming cost V 5 bases and J 5 bases; bases outside gene matches: 10. The CDR3 loop is CASSPGTSGLGDNEQFF. In DNA, the CDR3 is TGTGCCAGCAGCCCGGGGACTAGCGGGCTTGGGGACAATGAGCAGTTCTTC.

The V gene is TRBV27, the J gene TRBJ2-7, with D possibly called TRBD1 or TRBD2 (6 bases each). Trimming took off 5 bases at V and 5 bases at J, with 16 bases between the two ends. The germline V gene has CDR1 MNHEY and CDR2 SMNVEV (reference sequence). This CDR3 contains 14 residues. The CDR3 region is CASSPTGALDEQYF. DNA of the CDR3: TGTGCCAGCAGTCCGACGGGGGCGTTGGACGAGCAGTACTTC.

V usage is TRBV28 and J usage is TRBJ2-5, with D perhaps TRBD1 (6 bases). Per the germline V gene, CDR1 is MDHEN and CDR2 is SYDVKM. Trimming cost V 5 bases and J 2 bases, with 12 bases left between them. This CDR3 region has 14 residues. The CDR3 is CASSPHRDQETQYF. The CDR3 DNA sequence: TGTGCCAGCAGTCCGCACAGGGATCAAGAGACCCAGTACTTC.

This sequence joins TRBV11-2 and TRBJ2-7; weak D call: TRBD2 (5 bases). The V end lost 3 bases, the J end lost 5 bases, and 14 bases lay between the germline ends. The length of the CDR3 is 14 residues. Germline loops: CDR1 SGHAT, CDR2 FQNNGV. The CDR3 DNA reads TGTGCCAGCAGCTTTGTTGCCCGGGATAACGAGCAGTACTTC. As protein: CASSFVARDNEQYF.

In this sample, this clone turned up once. The chain is built from TRBV30 and TRBJ2-3; TRBD2 agrees at 9 bases. This CDR3 has 16 amino acids. Germline CDR1 GTSNPN, CDR2 SVGIG (reference sequence). V was clipped by 2 bases and J by 2 bases; unmatched bases: 8. CDR3 sequence reads: CAWSILAGPSTDTQYF. In DNA, the CDR3 is TGTGCCTGGAGTATCCTAGCGGGGCCCTCCACAGATACGCAGTATTTT.

V usage is TRBV10-3 and J usage is TRBJ1-4; D call uncertain. This CDR3 contains 12 residues. V dropped 8 bases and J dropped 3 bases, with 7 bases sitting between them. Germline CDR1 ENHRY, CDR2 SYGVKD. CDR3 amino acids: CAIGNPNEKLFF. CDR3 nucleotides: TGTGCCATCGGGAACCCTAATGAAAAACTGTTTTTT.

This clone has just one count. The rearrangement joins TRBV25-1 to TRBJ1-2; D unclear. Trimming cost V 7 bases and J 0 bases, with 12 bases left between them. CDR3 length: 14 amino acids. Looked up from germline, CDR1 is MGHDK and CDR2 is SYGVNS. CDR3: CASTNLDPNYGYTF. In DNA form, the CDR3 reads TGTGCCAGCACCAACCTGGACCCTAACTATGGCTACACCTTC.

V and J are TRBV7-3 and TRBJ2-3, with D uncertain. The CDR3 is 14 amino acids. Trimming cost V 4 bases and J 2 bases, with 10 bases left between them. Germline CDR1 is SGHTA and CDR2 is FQGTGA. CDR3 residues: CASSSGLPTDTQYF. Here the CDR3 DNA reads TGTGCCAGCAGCTCCGGGCTACCCACAGATACGCAGTATTTT.

The count of this clone is one. One end of the junction is discordant with germline, which a read error may explain. The CDR3 loop reads CASSPLLGHTSTHTQYF. DNA for the CDR3: TGTGCCAGCAGCCCGCTGTTGGGACATACTTCCACACATACGCAGTATTTT. This chain joins TRBV11-2 and TRBJ2-3; a possible D gene is TRBD1 (6 bases). The CDR3 spans 17 residues. Germline lookup yields CDR1 SGHAT and CDR2 FQNNGV.

The chain links TRBV28 to TRBJ2-3; D gene uncertain. The CDR3 has 15 amino acids. Trimming took off 6 bases at V and 0 bases at J, with 13 bases between the two ends. The V gene's germline CDR1 is MDHEN and CDR2 SYDVKM. Written as DNA, the CDR3 is TGTGCCAGCAGCCGATCTGTTCCTAGCACAGATACGCAGTATTTT. Its translation is CASSRSVPSTDTQYF.

Here the CDR3 reads CAWSVPGYYEQYF. The CDR3 nucleotides read TGTGCCTGGAGTGTACCGGGGTACTACGAGCAGTACTTC. The genes are TRBV30 and TRBJ2-7; weak D call: TRBD2 (5 bases). With 0 bases removed from V and 3 bases from J, the gap between germline ends came to 9 bases. Germline assignment: CDR1 GTSNPN and CDR2 SVGIG (reference sequence). This CDR3 region has 13 residues.

For the CDR3, the DNA is TGTGCCTGTACCCAAGAGACCCAGTACTTC. Translation: CACTQETQYF. This chain connects TRBV30 to TRBJ2-5; D remains ambiguous. Trimming cost V 6 bases and J 1 base, with 3 bases left between them. The CDR3 sequence is 10 residues long. Germline lookup yields CDR1 GTSNPN and CDR2 SVGIG (reference sequence).

V is TRBV9 and J is TRBJ2-1; 9 bases align to TRBD1. This CDR3 contains 16 residues. Germline V gene data show CDR1 as SGDLS and CDR2 as YYNGEE. V trimming: 3 bases; J trimming: 2 bases; junction bases outside the gene matches: 6. CDR3 sequence (DNA): TGTGCCAGCAGCGCCTCCGGGACAGGGACCTACAATGAGCAGTTCTTC. It specifies CASSASGTGTYNEQFF.

The chain is built from TRBV15 and TRBJ2-3, with 10 bases matching TRBD2. Germline trimming cut 8 bases from V and 8 bases from J; bases unmatched to any gene: 13. Germline lookup yields CDR1 LNHNV and CDR2 YYDKDF (reference sequence). This CDR3 is built from 15 residues. The DNA for the CDR3 is TGTGCCACCCCCCCCCAATCTAGCGGGAGTTGTACGCAGTATTTT. This translates into CATPPQSSGSCTQYF.

The chain uses TRBV27 and TRBJ2-1, with 13 nucleotides matching TRBD2. V lost 4 bases and J lost 1; bases outside the gene matches: 4. CDR1 MNHEY and CDR2 SMNVEV come from the germline V gene (reference sequence). The CDR3 covers 17 residues. The CDR3 protein is CASSSLAGGHSYNEQFF. CDR3 nucleotide sequence: TGTGCCAGCAGTTCACTAGCGGGAGGGCATTCCTACAATGAGCAGTTCTTC.

On this clone itself: Other DNA sequences in this specimen translate into the identical CDR3. The rearrangement joins TRBV7-9 to TRBJ1-2, with D uncertain. There are 14 residues in the CDR3. V dropped 1 base and J dropped 0 bases, with 6 bases sitting between them. Germline CDR1 and CDR2: SEHNR and FQNEAQ (reference sequence). CDR3 in amino acids: CASSLGAPNYGYTF. DNA for the CDR3: TGTGCCAGCAGCTTAGGGGCCCCTAACTATGGCTACACCTTC.

The V and J genes are TRBV18 and TRBJ2-5, with D perhaps TRBD1 (6 bases). V lost 0 bases and J lost 4, with 15 bases in between. This CDR3 comprises 16 residues. CDR1 and CDR2 from the germline V gene are KGHSH and LQKENI. As DNA, the CDR3 is TGTGCCAGCTCACCACCGATTACAGGGTGGAGAGAGACCCAGTACTTC. The encoded protein is CASSPPITGWRETQYF.